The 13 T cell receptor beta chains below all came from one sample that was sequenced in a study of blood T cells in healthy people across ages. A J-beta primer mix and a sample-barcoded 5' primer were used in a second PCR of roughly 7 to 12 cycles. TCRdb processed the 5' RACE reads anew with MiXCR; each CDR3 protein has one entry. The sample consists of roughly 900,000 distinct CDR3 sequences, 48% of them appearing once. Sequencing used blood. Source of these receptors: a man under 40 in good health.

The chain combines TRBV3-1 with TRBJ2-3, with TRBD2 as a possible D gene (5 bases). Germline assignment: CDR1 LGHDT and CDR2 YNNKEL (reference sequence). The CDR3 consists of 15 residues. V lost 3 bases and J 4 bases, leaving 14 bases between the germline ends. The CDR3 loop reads CASSQGTSSADTQYF. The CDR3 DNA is TGTGCCAGCAGCCAGGGTACCAGTAGCGCAGATACGCAGTATTTT.

The CDR3 is CASSPHGQGSGYGYTF. Here the CDR3 DNA reads TGTGCCAGCAGCCCCCACGGGCAGGGGTCTGGCTATGGCTACACCTTC. V and J are TRBV7-2 and TRBJ1-2; possible D gene TRBD1, 6 bases. V gave up 5 bases and J gave up 4 bases, with 20 bases separating them. The CDR3 is 16 residues long. Germline V gene sequence: CDR1 SGHTA, CDR2 FQGNSA.

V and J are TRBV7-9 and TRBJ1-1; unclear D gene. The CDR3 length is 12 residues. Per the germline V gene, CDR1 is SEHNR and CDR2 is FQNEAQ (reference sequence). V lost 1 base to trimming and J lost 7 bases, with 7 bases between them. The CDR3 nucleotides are TGTGCCAGCAGCTTAGAATCCTATGAAGCTTTCTTT. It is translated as CASSLESYEAFF.

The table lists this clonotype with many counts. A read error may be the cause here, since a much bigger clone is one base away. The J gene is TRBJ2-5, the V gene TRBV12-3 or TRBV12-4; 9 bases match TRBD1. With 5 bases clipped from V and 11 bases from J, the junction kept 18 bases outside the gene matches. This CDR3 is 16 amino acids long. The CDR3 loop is CASSPLRDRAANEQYF. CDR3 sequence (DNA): TGTGCCAGCAGTCCCTTAAGGGACAGGGCGGCTAATGAGCAGTACTTC.

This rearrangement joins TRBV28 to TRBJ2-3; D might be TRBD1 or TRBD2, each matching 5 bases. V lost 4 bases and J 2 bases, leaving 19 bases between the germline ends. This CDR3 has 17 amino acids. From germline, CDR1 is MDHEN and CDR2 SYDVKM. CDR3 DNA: TGTGCCAGCAGTTGGGGCCGAGGGACCTATAACACAGATACGCAGTATTTT. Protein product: CASSWGRGTYNTDTQYF.

The CDR3 DNA reads as TGTGCCATCAGCGGGGGCGTTAACACCGGGGAGCTGTTTTTT. This codes for CAISGGVNTGELFF. The chain joins TRBV10-3 to TRBJ2-2; the D gene could be TRBD1 or TRBD2 (6 bases each). This CDR3 is built from 14 residues. Between the trimmed V and J ends, which lost 6 bases and 2 bases, there was a span of 10 bases. Germline lookup yields CDR1 ENHRY and CDR2 SYGVKD.

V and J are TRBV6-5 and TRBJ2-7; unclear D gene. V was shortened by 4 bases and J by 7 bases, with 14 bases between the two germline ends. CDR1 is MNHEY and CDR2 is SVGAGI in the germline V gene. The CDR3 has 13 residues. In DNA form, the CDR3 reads TGTGCCAGCAGTTCCGACCTGGCGGCGGAGCAGTACTTC. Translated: CASSSDLAAEQYF.

The CDR3, as DNA: TGCGCCAGCAGCCAAGTTGGAACAGACCAAGAGACCCAGTACTTC. Protein: CASSQVGTDQETQYF. The chain joins TRBV4-3 to TRBJ2-5; D uncertain. Deletions cut 1 base from V and 0 bases from J, with 9 bases between. Germline-derived CDR1 and CDR2 are LGHNA and YSLEER. This CDR3 is 15 amino acids long.

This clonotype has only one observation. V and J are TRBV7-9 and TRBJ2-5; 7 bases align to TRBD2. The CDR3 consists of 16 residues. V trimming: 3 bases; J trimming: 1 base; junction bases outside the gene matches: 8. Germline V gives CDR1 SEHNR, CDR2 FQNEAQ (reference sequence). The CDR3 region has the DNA TGTGCCAGCAGCTTGGCCTATTCGGGGGGCCAAGAGACCCAGTACTTC. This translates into CASSLAYSGGQETQYF.

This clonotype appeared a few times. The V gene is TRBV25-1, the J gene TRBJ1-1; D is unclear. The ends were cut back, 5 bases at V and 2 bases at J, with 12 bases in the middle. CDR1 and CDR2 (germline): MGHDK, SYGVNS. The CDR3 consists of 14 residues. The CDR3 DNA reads TGTGCCAGCAGTCACCCCTACGGAAACACTGAAGCTTTCTTT. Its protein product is CASSHPYGNTEAFF.

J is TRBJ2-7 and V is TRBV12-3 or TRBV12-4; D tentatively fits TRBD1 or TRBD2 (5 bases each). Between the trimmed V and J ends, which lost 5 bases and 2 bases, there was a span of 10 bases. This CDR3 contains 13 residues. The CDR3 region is CASSGRQTYEQYF. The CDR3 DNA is TGTGCCAGCAGTGGGAGACAGACCTACGAGCAGTACTTC.

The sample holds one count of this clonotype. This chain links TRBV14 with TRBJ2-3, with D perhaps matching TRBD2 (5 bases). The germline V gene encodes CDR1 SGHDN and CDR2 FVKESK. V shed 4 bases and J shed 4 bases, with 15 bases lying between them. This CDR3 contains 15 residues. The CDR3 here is CASSLQEVPADTQYF. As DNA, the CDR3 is TGTGCCAGCAGCCTGCAGGAGGTCCCGGCAGATACGCAGTATTTT.

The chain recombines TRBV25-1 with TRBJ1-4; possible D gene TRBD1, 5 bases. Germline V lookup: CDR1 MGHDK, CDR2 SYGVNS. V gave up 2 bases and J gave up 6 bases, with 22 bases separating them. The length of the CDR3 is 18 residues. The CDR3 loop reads CASSEGWVGAGKDEKLFF. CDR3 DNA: TGTGCCAGCAGTGAAGGGTGGGTCGGGGCAGGCAAGGATGAAAAACTGTTTTTT.